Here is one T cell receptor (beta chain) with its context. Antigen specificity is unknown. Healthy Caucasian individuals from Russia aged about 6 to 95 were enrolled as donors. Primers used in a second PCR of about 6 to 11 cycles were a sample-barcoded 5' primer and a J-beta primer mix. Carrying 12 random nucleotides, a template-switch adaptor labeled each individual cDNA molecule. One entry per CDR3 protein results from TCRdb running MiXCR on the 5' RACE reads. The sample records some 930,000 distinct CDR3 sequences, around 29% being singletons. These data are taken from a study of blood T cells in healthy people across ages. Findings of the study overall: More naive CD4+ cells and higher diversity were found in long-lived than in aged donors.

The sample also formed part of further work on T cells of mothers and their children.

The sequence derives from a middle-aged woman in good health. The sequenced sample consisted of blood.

The CDR3 loop reads CASSNGGGSPYNEQFF. The CDR3 DNA reads TGTGCCAGCAGCAACGGCGGGGGTAGCCCGTACAATGAGCAGTTCTTC. The V gene is TRBV6-2 or TRBV6-3, the J gene TRBJ2-1, with TRBD2 matching 7 bases. With 6 bases clipped from V and 4 bases from J, the junction kept 12 bases outside the gene matches. Germline-derived CDR1 and CDR2 are MNHEY and SVGEGT. This CDR3 is built from 16 residues.